This T cell receptor beta chain was sequenced for a study of CD4 and CD8 cells across lung adenocarcinoma regions. CDR3 length equals 15 residues. V trimming: 3 bases; J trimming: 4 bases; junction bases outside the gene matches: 6. CDR1 WNHNN and CDR2 SYGVQD come from the germline V gene (reference sequence). TCRdb reprocessed the PCR reads via MiXCR and lists one record per CDR3 protein. The sample holds about 2,400 distinct CDR3 sequences, 51% seen once. Samples came from patients with localized non-small cell lung adenocarcinoma. By share of the sample, this clonotype is large. The source of this sequence is a female donor with lung adenocarcinoma. The CD4 and CD8 labels of this study may be unreliable. The chain uses TRBV10-1 and TRBJ2-3; TRBD1 aligns across 8 bases. The sequenced sample was CD4+ T cells from the center of a lung tumor. CDR3 protein: CASSDGDRGPDTQYF. CDR3 nucleotides: TGCGCCAGCAGTGACGGAGACAGGGGACCAGATACGCAGTATTTT.